The entry below gives a single TCR beta chain sequence along with its context. Its antigen is unidentified. The CDR3 totals 16 residues. Trimming pared 6 bases from V and 0 bases from J, leaving 14 bases between. Germline-derived CDR1 and CDR2 are MNHNY and SVGAGI (reference sequence). As for time point: week 5, during vaccination. The content of each vaccine dose was 300 ug of mutant IDH1 20-mer peptide, and topical imiquimod accompanied it. There were new WHO grade 3 or 4 astrocytomas in the donors, and these were IDH1-mutant and ATRX-lost. The protocol was immunoSEQ multiplex PCR, while the TCRdb copy is restricted to in-frame clones and leaves out a portion. The data hold tens of thousands of clones, with just under 80% observed a single time. This record belongs to a study of a mutant IDH1 vaccine in newly diagnosed glioma. Study-wide context: Vaccine administration was initiated 4-6 weeks following radiotherapy alone, or with temozolomide cycles. Points from the study as a whole: Changes in top peripheral clonotypes did not appear linked to pseudoprogression.

This chain uses TRBV6-6 with TRBJ2-2, with a tentative D call TRBD2 (5 bases). The TCR originated in a man aged 45-65 years with glioma. This specimen consisted of PBMCs, obtained from a glioma patient whose treatment included an IDH1 peptide vaccine. The CDR3: CASRVQAAPNTGELFF. CDR3 nucleotides: TGTGCCAGCAGGGTACAAGCGGCACCGAACACCGGGGAGCTGTTTTTT.